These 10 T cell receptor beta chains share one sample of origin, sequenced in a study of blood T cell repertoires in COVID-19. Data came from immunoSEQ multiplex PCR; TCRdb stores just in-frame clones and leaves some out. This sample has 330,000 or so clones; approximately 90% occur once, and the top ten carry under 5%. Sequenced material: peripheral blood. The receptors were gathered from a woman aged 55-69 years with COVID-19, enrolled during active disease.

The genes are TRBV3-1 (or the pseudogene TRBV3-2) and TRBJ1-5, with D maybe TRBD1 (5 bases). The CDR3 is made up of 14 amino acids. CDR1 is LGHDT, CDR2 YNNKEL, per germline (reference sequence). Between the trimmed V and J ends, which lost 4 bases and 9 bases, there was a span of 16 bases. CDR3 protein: CASSPTQGISPQHF. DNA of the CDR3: TGTGCCAGCAGCCCAACGCAGGGAATCTCGCCCCAGCATTTT.

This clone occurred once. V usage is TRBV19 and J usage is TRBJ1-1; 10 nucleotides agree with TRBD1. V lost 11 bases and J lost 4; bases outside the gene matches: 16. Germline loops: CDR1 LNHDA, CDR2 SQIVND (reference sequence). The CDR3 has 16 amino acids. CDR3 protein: CAGSTGGGVGGTEAFF. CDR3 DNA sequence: TGTGCCGGATCGACAGGGGGCGGAGTTGGGGGCACTGAAGCTTTCTTT.

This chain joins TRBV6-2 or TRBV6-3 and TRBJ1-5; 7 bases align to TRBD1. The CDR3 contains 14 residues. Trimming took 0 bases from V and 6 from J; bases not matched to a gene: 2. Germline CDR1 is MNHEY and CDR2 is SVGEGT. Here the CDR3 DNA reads TGTGCCAGCAGTTACTCGGCAGGGGGTCAGCCCCAGCATTTT. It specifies CASSYSAGGQPQHF.

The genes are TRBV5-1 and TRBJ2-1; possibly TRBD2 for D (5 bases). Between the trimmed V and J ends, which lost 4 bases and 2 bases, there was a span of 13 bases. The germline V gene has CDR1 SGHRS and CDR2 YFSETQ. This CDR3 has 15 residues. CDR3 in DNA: TGCGCCAGCAGCCCCCTGGGAGATCCCTACAATGAGCAGTTCTTC. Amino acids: CASSPLGDPYNEQFF.

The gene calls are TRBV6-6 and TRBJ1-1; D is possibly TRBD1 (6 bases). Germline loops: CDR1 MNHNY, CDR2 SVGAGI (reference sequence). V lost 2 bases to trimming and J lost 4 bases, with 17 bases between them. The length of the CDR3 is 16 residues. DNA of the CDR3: TGTGCCAGCAGTTACCGTGTAGGGGGAGGGGTCACTGAAGCTTTCTTT. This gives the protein CASSYRVGGGVTEAFF.

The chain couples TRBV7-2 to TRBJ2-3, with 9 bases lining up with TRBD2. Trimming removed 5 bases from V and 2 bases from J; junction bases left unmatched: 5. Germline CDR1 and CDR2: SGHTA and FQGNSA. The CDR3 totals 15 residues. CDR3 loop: CASSRSGGSTDTQYF. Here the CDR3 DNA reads TGTGCCAGCAGCCGTAGCGGGGGATCCACAGATACGCAGTATTTT.

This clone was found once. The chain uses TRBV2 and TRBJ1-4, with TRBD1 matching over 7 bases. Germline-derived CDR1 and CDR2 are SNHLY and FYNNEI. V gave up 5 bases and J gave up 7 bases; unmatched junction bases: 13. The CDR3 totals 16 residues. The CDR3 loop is CASSMGQRTSSEKLFF. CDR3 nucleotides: TGTGCCAGCAGTATGGGACAGAGGACCTCTAGTGAAAAACTGTTTTTT.

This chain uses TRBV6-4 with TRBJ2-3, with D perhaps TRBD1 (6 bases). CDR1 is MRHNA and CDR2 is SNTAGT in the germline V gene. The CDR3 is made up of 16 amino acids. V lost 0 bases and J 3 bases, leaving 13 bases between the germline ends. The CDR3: CASSDSFYRETDTQYF. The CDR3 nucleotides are TGTGCCAGCAGTGACTCCTTTTACAGGGAAACAGATACGCAGTATTTT.

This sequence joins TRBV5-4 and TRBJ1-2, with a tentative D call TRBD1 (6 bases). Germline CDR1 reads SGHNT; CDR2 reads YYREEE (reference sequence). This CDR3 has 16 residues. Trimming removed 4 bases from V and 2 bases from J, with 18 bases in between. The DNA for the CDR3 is TGTGCCAGCAGCATGTCCGGGACACCGATAAACTATGGCTACACCTTC. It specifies CASSMSGTPINYGYTF.

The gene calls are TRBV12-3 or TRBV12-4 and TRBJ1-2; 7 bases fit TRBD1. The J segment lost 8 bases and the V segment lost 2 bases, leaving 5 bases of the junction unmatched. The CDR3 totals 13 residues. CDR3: CASSLSDRPGYTF. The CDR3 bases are TGTGCCAGCAGTTTATCGGACAGGCCGGGCTACACCTTC.